The next 15 T cell receptor beta chains were all read from a single sample in a study of T cell clonality in common variable immunodeficiency. Here immunoSEQ multiplex PCR was the method, and the copy in TCRdb shows in-frame clones only, minus some. The profile covers tens of thousands of clones, none occurring a single time. Source material: peripheral blood mononuclear cells. Source of these receptors: a person between 18 and 75 years old in good health.

This clone has a count of ten or more. The read falls 3 residues short of the CDR3 end, and the missing part is taken from the germline J gene. This chain connects TRBV20-1 to TRBJ2-1; 9 nucleotides match TRBD1. This CDR3 has 13 amino acids. Germline lookup yields CDR1 DFQATT and CDR2 SNEGSKA (reference sequence). Germline trimming cut 5 bases from V and 4 bases from J; bases unmatched to any gene: 3. CDR3 DNA (partial): TGCAGTGCTGACAGGGGGGGGTACAATGAG. Encoded protein: CSADRGGYNE. The full CDR3 reads CSADRGGYNEQFF.

This clone qualifies as medium-sized. CDR3 protein: CASRAQVGSMTQYF. The part of the CDR3 DNA that was read is TGTGCCAGTAGAGCACAGGTCGGGTCTATGACC. The V and J genes are TRBV19 and TRBJ2-5; weak D call: TRBD1 (5 bases). The sequence runs out 3 residues before the end of the CDR3; the remainder is reconstructed from the germline J gene. Per the germline V gene, CDR1 is LNHDA and CDR2 is SQIVND (reference sequence). Trimming removed 6 bases from V and 7 bases from J, with 18 bases in between. This CDR3 is 14 amino acids long.

This clone occurred many times. The read ends 3 residues shy of where the CDR3 ends; the end is completed using the germline J gene. The gene calls are TRBV30 and TRBJ1-2, with a weak D call TRBD1 (5 bases). Between the trimmed V and J ends, which lost 2 bases and 3 bases, there was a span of 13 bases. The CDR3 runs 14 residues. CDR1 and CDR2 (germline): GTSNPN, SVGIG (reference sequence). The CDR3 spells CAWSQGERHYGYTF. CDR3 bases read: TGTGCCTGGAGTCAGGGTGAGCGACACTATGGC.

Ten or more counts support this clone. The CDR3 end falls 3 residues outside the read, so it is completed with the germline J gene. The rearrangement joins TRBV5-1 to TRBJ2-1; possibly TRBD1 for D (6 bases). This CDR3 region has 17 residues. The V gene lost 3 bases and the J gene lost 4 bases, with 20 bases spanning the gap. Germline CDR1 is SGHRS and CDR2 is YFSETQ. The chain's CDR3 is CASSSLRGVQLYNEQFF. The covered CDR3 bases are TGCGCCAGCAGCTCCCTCAGGGGCGTTCAGCTTTACAATGAG.

This clone was counted at least ten times. Sequencing ends 3 residues short of the CDR3 end; the germline J gene provides the rest. Additional DNA sequences in this sample encode the identical CDR3. The rearrangement links TRBV19 to TRBJ1-3; D not certain. Deletions cut 9 bases from V and 1 base from J, with 7 bases between. The CDR3 runs 12 residues. Germline V gene data show CDR1 as LNHDA and CDR2 as SQIVND (reference sequence). CDR3 bases read: TGTGCCAGCAGATCTTCTGGAAACACC. This codes for CASRSSGNT. The full-length CDR3 reads as CASRSSGNTIYF.

This clone was counted ten times or more. The read terminates 3 residues before the CDR3 end, so the remaining end is supplied by the germline J gene. This same CDR3 is encoded by further DNA sequences in the sample. The chain carries TRBV30 and TRBJ1-2; TRBD1 is a possible D gene (5 bases). Germline CDR1 and CDR2: GTSNPN and SVGIG (reference sequence). V was cut by 2 bases and J by 7 bases, with 14 bases left in between. This CDR3 contains 13 residues. CDR3 protein: CAWSPRGAGGYTF. The sequenced part of the CDR3 DNA is TGTGCCTGGAGTCCGAGGGGCGCCGGTGGC.

This clone came up many times. Read coverage stops 3 residues before the CDR3 terminus; the germline J gene supplies the remainder. V is TRBV20-1 and J is TRBJ2-3; 9 nucleotides line up with TRBD1. Trimming removed 7 bases from V and 3 bases from J; junction bases left unmatched: 20. CDR1 is DFQATT, CDR2 SNEGSKA, per germline (reference sequence). This CDR3 is 18 amino acids long. CDR3 DNA (partial): TGCAGTGTTCCCCCCAGTCCCGGGACAGGGATCAGTACAGATACG. Translation: CSVPPSPGTGISTDT. The full CDR3 protein is CSVPPSPGTGISTDTQYF.

This clone was detected ten times or more. The read is 3 residues too short to cover the CDR3 end, so that end is filled in from the germline J gene. V and J are TRBV18 and TRBJ1-1; 12 nucleotides agree with TRBD1. Looked up from germline, CDR1 is KGHSH and CDR2 is LQKENI. V lost 3 bases to trimming and J lost 5 bases; unmatched junction nucleotides: 4. This CDR3 is 15 amino acids long. CDR3 protein: CASSPRDRGQTEAFF. CDR3 DNA (partial): TGTGCCAGCTCACCTAGGGACAGGGGGCAAACTGAA.

Ten or more counts support this clone. Read sequence stops 3 residues before the CDR3 end, and the germline J gene provides the missing end. In the same sample, other DNA sequences code for this CDR3. The J gene is TRBJ2-5, the V gene TRBV20-1, with 7 bases that match TRBD1. Trimming cost V 7 bases and J 4 bases; bases outside gene matches: 3. The length of the CDR3 is 11 residues. CDR1 DFQATT and CDR2 SNEGSKA come from the germline V gene (reference sequence). CDR3 sequence: CSGWTGETQYF. The CDR3 DNA, read in part, is TGCAGTGGCTGGACAGGAGAGACC.

Judged by abundance, this clone is medium-sized (0.01 to 0.1%). The read falls 3 residues short of the CDR3 end, and the missing part is taken from the germline J gene. V usage is TRBV28 and J usage is TRBJ1-1; D perhaps matches TRBD1 (5 bases). CDR1 MDHEN and CDR2 SYDVKM come from the germline V gene. The V end was cut by 0 bases, the J end by 4 bases, with 6 bases between. This CDR3 contains 13 residues. Partial CDR3 DNA: TGTGCCAGCAGTTTATGGGGGCCCACTGAA. As protein: CASSLWGPTE. The entire CDR3 protein is CASSLWGPTEAFF.

This clone was detected many times. The observed sequence ends 3 residues before the CDR3 terminus, with the missing tail filled in from the germline J gene. This chain uses TRBV19 with TRBJ1-3; D is undetermined. This CDR3 is 17 amino acids long. CDR1 LNHDA and CDR2 SQIVND come from the germline V gene (reference sequence). V was shortened by 5 bases and J by 1 base, with 18 bases between the two germline ends. CDR3 DNA, as far as it was read: TGTGCCAGTAGTGAACCGGACTTCAGATTTTCTGGAAACACC. Protein sequence: CASSEPDFRFSGNT. The full-length CDR3 reads as CASSEPDFRFSGNTIYF.

On this clone itself: The CDR3 end is not reached by the read, which stops 3 residues before it; the germline J gene fills it in. The chain has TRBV5-1 and TRBJ1-6; D unclear. Trimming stripped 0 bases from V and 7 bases from J, with 11 bases between. Looked up from germline, CDR1 is SGHRS and CDR2 is YFSETQ. The CDR3 spans 15 residues. The CDR3 bases that were read are TGCGCCAGCAGCTTGGACGGCGGCCCAAATTCACCC. Amino acid sequence: CASSLDGGPNSP. In full, the CDR3 reads CASSLDGGPNSPLHF.

This clone showed up many times. Germline is not matched at one junction end, which may reflect a read error. Read data end 3 residues before the CDR3 end; the end is taken from the germline J gene. V gene TRBV4-2 combines with J gene TRBJ2-3, with 8 nucleotides matching TRBD1. The V gene's germline CDR1 is LGHNA and CDR2 YNFKEQ. The CDR3 has 18 amino acids. The CDR3 sequence: CASSQDVTGGFGTDTQYF. The DNA read from the CDR3 is TGCGCCAGCAGCCAAGACGTCACAGGGGGTTTTGGCACAGATACG.

This clone was seen at least ten times. The read terminates 3 residues ahead of where the CDR3 ends, so the germline J gene completes it. The V and J genes are TRBV20-1 and TRBJ2-3; 8 bases fit TRBD2. Germline V gene data show CDR1 as DFQATT and CDR2 as SNEGSKA (reference sequence). The CDR3 is made up of 13 amino acids. CDR3 protein: CRAPGGPSDTQYF. CDR3 DNA, as far as it was read: TGCAGGGCGCCGGGGGGGCCCTCAGATACG.

This clone was counted at least ten times. The read halts 3 residues ahead of the CDR3 end, with the missing end drawn from the germline J gene. The rearrangement joins TRBV7-6 to TRBJ1-1; TRBD1 aligns across 7 bases. Unmatched junction bases numbered 13, after V lost 5 bases and J lost 4 bases. Germline values: CDR1 SGHVS, CDR2 FNYEAQ. This CDR3 spans 16 amino acids. The sequenced part of the CDR3 DNA is TGTGCCAGCAGCAAAGGTGGCGACAGGGAGGGCACTGAA. It translates to CASSKGGDREGTE. The full CDR3 reads CASSKGGDREGTEAFF. The whole variable domain, filled in from reference TRBV7-6 and TRBJ1-1, reads GAGVSQSPRYKVTKRGQDVALRCDPISGHVSLYWYRQALGQGPEFLTYFNYEAQQDKSGLPNDRFSAERPEGSISTLTIQRTEQRDSAMYRCASSKGGDREGTEAFFGQGTRLTVV.